Below are 21 T cell receptor beta chains sequenced from a single sample in a study of OX40 agonist ivuxolimab in advanced cancers. Repertoires were generated with immunoSEQ multiplex PCR, while TCRdb's copy carries only in-frame clones and drops some. There are 82,000 or so clones in the sample; about 93% occur only once, and about 1.1% lies in the top ten. Sample: CD4+ or CD8+ T cells sorted from blood, taken in a trial of the OX40 agonist ivuxolimab. These receptors came from an adult with an advanced solid tumor such as melanoma, head and neck, liver or kidney cancer.

In its sample, this clone was seen once. The chain links TRBV5-5 to TRBJ1-4; D uncertain. V gave up 4 bases and J gave up 1 base, with 20 bases separating them. The germline CDR1 and CDR2 sequences are SGHKS and YYEKEE (reference sequence). CDR3 length: 18 amino acids. The CDR3 nucleotides are TGTGCCAGCAGCCCACCCCACACGTCCCTAGAAACTAATGAAAAACTGTTTTTT. Translation: CASSPPHTSLETNEKLFF.

The chain couples TRBV4-1 to TRBJ2-3; D possibly corresponds to TRBD1 (6 bases). Trimming shortened V by 0 bases and J by 6 bases, and 19 bases separated the two germline ends. Germline V gene sequence: CDR1 MGHRA, CDR2 YSYEKL. The CDR3 covers 17 residues. CDR3 nucleotide sequence: TGCGCCAGCAGCCAAGACAGCAACAGGGTATCAGGGGATACGCAGTATTTT. Its translation is CASSQDSNRVSGDTQYF.

The chain joins TRBV4-3 to TRBJ2-7; maybe TRBD1 (6 bases). This CDR3 is 14 amino acids long. Trimming stripped 1 base from V and 1 base from J, with 8 bases between. CDR1 and CDR2 (germline): LGHNA, YSLEER. Written as DNA, the CDR3 is TGCGCCAGCAGCCAAGTAGGGGGATCCTACGAGCAGTACTTC. Translated, it gives CASSQVGGSYEQYF.

J is TRBJ1-1 and V is TRBV2, with D possibly being TRBD1 (6 bases). CDR3 size: 16 residues. Deletions cut 5 bases from V and 0 bases from J, with 16 bases between. CDR1 is SNHLY and CDR2 is FYNNEI in the germline V gene. In nucleotides, the CDR3 is TGTGCCAGCAGTCTTGGGAGACAGGTCATGAACACTGAAGCTTTCTTT. This encodes CASSLGRQVMNTEAFF.

As regards this clone: At one boundary the junction diverges from the germline segment, which might be a read error. The CDR3 DNA reads TGTGCCAGCAGCGCAGGGACTGCCGGAGAGGCCCAGTACTTC. The encoded protein is CASSAGTAGEAQYF. The chain uses TRBV9 and TRBJ2-5, with D perhaps TRBD2 (6 bases). This CDR3 has 14 residues. Germline V gene sequence: CDR1 SGDLS, CDR2 YYNGEE.

This chain connects TRBV2 to TRBJ1-4; D is uncertain. This CDR3 is 15 amino acids long. V dropped 1 base and J dropped 2 bases, with 8 bases sitting between them. CDR1 and CDR2 (germline): SNHLY, FYNNEI. The CDR3 sequence is CASSEGDTTNEKLFF. The CDR3 bases are TGTGCCAGCAGTGAAGGGGATACGACTAATGAAAAACTGTTTTTT.

The chain recombines TRBV15 with TRBJ1-2; D not resolved. The germline V gene has CDR1 LNHNV and CDR2 YYDKDF (reference sequence). The CDR3 covers 12 residues. Trimming stripped 3 bases from V and 4 bases from J, with 6 bases between. CDR3 region: CATSSPGYGYTF. The CDR3 DNA is TGTGCCACCAGCAGTCCGGGCTATGGCTACACCTTC.

This chain connects TRBV6-5 to TRBJ2-1; D perhaps matches TRBD2 (6 bases). The CDR3 has 15 residues. Germline V gene data show CDR1 as MNHEY and CDR2 as SVGAGI. Trimming stripped 6 bases from V and 3 bases from J, with 15 bases between. This chain's CDR3 is CASSSGGTDYNEQFF. CDR3 in DNA: TGTGCCAGCAGCTCCGGGGGAACCGACTACAATGAGCAGTTCTTC.

The V and J genes are TRBV28 and TRBJ2-1; TRBD1 matches at 8 bases. After removal of 4 bases from V and 2 bases from J, the junction contained 4 bases not matched to a gene. This CDR3 has 15 residues. Germline-derived CDR1 and CDR2 are MDHEN and SYDVKM. The CDR3 region has the DNA TGTGCCAGCAGTTCGACAGGGGTAGCCTACAATGAGCAGTTCTTC. It encodes CASSSTGVAYNEQFF.

The chain is built from TRBV6-6 and TRBJ2-5; D call uncertain. This CDR3 is 13 amino acids long. Germline V gene data show CDR1 as MNHNY and CDR2 as SVGAGI (reference sequence). With 6 bases removed from V and 5 bases from J, the gap between germline ends came to 13 bases. The CDR3 is CASSQNLQETQYF. CDR3 nucleotides: TGTGCCAGCAGCCAGAACCTTCAGGAGACCCAGTACTTC.

V and J are TRBV4-2 and TRBJ2-3; 13 bases line up with TRBD2. The CDR3 runs to 20 residues. J was trimmed by 4 bases and V by 0 bases; bases with no gene match: 13. Germline CDR1 is LGHNA and CDR2 is YNFKEQ. The CDR3 DNA reads TGTGCCAGCAGCCAAGACCGGACTAGCGGGAGTTCTTCTATTCCAGATACGCAGTATTTT. Protein: CASSQDRTSGSSSIPDTQYF.

This clone showed up just once. The chain combines TRBV30 with TRBJ2-2, with D perhaps matching TRBD2 (6 bases). With 7 bases removed from V and 5 bases from J, the gap between germline ends came to 14 bases. Germline V gene data show CDR1 as GTSNPN and CDR2 as SVGIG (reference sequence). This CDR3 comprises 13 residues. CDR3 loop: CALRDSGTGELFF. CDR3 nucleotide sequence: TGTGCCTTGAGGGACTCCGGAACCGGGGAGCTGTTTTTT.

This chain's CDR3 is CASSGTFSGNTIYF. The CDR3 DNA follows: TGTGCCAGCAGCGGGACTTTTAGTGGAAACACCATATATTTT. V gene TRBV5-5 combines with J gene TRBJ1-3, with a weak D call TRBD1 (5 bases). With 4 bases removed from V and 3 bases from J, the gap between germline ends came to 11 bases. Germline CDR1 and CDR2: SGHKS and YYEKEE (reference sequence). The CDR3 covers 14 residues.

V and J are TRBV5-1 and TRBJ1-1; 7 bases align to TRBD1. CDR1 is SGHRS and CDR2 is YFSETQ in the germline V gene. Trimming cost V 5 bases and J 2 bases; bases outside gene matches: 6. The CDR3 has 14 residues. Written as DNA, the CDR3 is TGCGCCAGCAGAGGGACAGTCTCTAACACTGAAGCTTTCTTT. Translated: CASRGTVSNTEAFF.

This clone was detected only a few times. CDR3 sequence reads: CASRAGESNQPQHF. CDR3 in DNA: TGCGCCAGCAGAGCAGGGGAAAGCAATCAGCCCCAGCATTTT. The rearrangement joins TRBV5-1 to TRBJ1-5; D might be TRBD1 (6 bases). Trimming took off 5 bases at V and 1 base at J, with 10 bases between the two ends. This CDR3 is 14 amino acids long. Germline values: CDR1 SGHRS, CDR2 YFSETQ. The full variable domain, its missing parts supplied by reference TRBV5-1 and TRBJ1-5, is KAGVTQTPRYLIKTRGQQVTLSCSPISGHRSVSWYQQTPGQGLQFLFEYFSETQRNKGNFPGRFSGRQFSNSRSEMNVSTLELGDSALYLCASRAGESNQPQHFGDGTRLSIL.

J is TRBJ2-2 and V is TRBV19, with D unclear. The CDR3 contains 14 residues. Germline V gene data show CDR1 as LNHDA and CDR2 as SQIVND (reference sequence). V was shortened by 7 bases and J by 5 bases, with 14 bases between the two germline ends. The DNA of the CDR3 is TGTGCCAGTAATACGGCTGTTGGAACCGGGGAGCTGTTTTTT. Translation gives CASNTAVGTGELFF.

J is TRBJ2-2 and V is TRBV25-1, with 7 nucleotides matching TRBD1. The V gene end was trimmed by 7 bases and the J gene end by 5 bases; junction bases not matched to a gene: 7. The CDR3 has 14 amino acids. The germline V gene encodes CDR1 MGHDK and CDR2 SYGVNS. The CDR3 reads CASNGQVGTGELFF. DNA for the CDR3: TGTGCCAGCAACGGACAGGTCGGAACCGGGGAGCTGTTTTTT.

This chain uses TRBV5-4 with TRBJ1-2; D gene unclear. V was clipped by 0 bases and J by 7 bases, with 13 bases between them. The germline V gene has CDR1 SGHNT and CDR2 YYREEE (reference sequence). The length of the CDR3 is 14 residues. CDR3 DNA sequence: TGTGCCAGCAGCTTGGGCAGCGGCTCTATTGGCTACACCTTC. Translating gives CASSLGSGSIGYTF.

The chain recombines TRBV9 with TRBJ2-6; TRBD2 is a possible D gene (5 bases). The CDR3 sequence is 16 residues long. Germline loops: CDR1 SGDLS, CDR2 YYNGEE. V was trimmed by 6 bases and J by 0 bases, leaving 13 bases between them. CDR3 region: CASTLEGASGANVLTF. CDR3 nucleotides: TGTGCCAGCACTCTAGAGGGAGCCTCTGGGGCCAACGTCCTGACTTTC.

The rearrangement links TRBV7-2 to TRBJ2-7; D is unclear. CDR1 and CDR2 (germline): SGHTA, FQGNSA. The CDR3 contains 11 residues. Trimming removed 2 bases from V and 6 bases from J, with 5 bases in between. The CDR3 spells CASSLWGEQYF. CDR3 DNA sequence: TGTGCCAGCAGCTTATGGGGCGAGCAGTACTTC.

The chain links TRBV4-2 to TRBJ1-3; TRBD1 might be the D (6 bases). Trimming took off 5 bases at V and 2 bases at J, with 10 bases between the two ends. The germline V gene has CDR1 LGHNA and CDR2 YNFKEQ. This CDR3 has 14 amino acids. CDR3 in DNA: TGTGCCAGCAGCGTACAGGGAGCTGGAAACACCATATATTTT. It is translated as CASSVQGAGNTIYF.